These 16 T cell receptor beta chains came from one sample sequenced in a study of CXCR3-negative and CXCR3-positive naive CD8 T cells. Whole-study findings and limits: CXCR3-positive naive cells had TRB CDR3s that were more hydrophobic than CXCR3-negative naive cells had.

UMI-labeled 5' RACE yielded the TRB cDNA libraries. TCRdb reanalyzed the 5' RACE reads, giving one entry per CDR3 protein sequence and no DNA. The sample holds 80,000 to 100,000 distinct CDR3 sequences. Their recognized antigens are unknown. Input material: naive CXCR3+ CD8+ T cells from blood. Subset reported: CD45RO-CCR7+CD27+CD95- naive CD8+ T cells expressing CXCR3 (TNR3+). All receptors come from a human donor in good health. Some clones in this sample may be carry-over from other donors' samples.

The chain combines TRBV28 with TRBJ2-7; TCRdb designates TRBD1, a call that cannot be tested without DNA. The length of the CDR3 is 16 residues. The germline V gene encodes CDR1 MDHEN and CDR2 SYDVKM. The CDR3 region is CASSLAPGTGGIEQYF.

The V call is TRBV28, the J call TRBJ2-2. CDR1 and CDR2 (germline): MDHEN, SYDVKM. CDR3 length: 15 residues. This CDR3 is CASSLSGQYTGELFF. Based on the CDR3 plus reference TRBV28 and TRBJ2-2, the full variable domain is DVKVTQSSRYLVKRTGEKVFLECVQDMDHENMFWYRQDPGLGLRLIYFSYDVKMKEKGDIPEGYSVSREKKERFSLILESASTNQTSMYLCASSLSGQYTGELFFGEGSRLTVL.

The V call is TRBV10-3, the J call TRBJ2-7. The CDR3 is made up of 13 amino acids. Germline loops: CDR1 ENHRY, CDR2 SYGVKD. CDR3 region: CAISESLSYEQYF.

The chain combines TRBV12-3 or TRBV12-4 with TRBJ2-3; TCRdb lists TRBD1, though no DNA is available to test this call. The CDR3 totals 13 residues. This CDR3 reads CASTGQGTDTQYF.

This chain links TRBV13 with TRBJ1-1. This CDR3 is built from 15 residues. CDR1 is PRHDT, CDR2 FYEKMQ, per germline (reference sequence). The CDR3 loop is CASSLAGVRNTEAFF.

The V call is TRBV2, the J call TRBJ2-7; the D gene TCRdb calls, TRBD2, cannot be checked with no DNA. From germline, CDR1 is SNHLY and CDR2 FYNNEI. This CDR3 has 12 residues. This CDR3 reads CASLGNGGEQYF.

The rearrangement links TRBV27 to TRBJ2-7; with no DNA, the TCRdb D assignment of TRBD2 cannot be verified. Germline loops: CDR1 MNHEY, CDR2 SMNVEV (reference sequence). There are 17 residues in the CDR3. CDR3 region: CASAGGLAGESSYEQYF.

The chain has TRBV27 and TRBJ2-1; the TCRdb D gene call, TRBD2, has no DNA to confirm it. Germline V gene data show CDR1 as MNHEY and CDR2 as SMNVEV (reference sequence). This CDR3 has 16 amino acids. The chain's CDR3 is CASSHPGLAGDNEQFF.

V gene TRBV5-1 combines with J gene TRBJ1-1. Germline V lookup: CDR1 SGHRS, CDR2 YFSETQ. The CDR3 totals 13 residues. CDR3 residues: CASSPVGYTEAFF.

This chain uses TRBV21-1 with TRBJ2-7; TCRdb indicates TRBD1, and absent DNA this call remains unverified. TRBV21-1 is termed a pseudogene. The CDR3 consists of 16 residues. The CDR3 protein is CASSTLGAGEGYEQYF.

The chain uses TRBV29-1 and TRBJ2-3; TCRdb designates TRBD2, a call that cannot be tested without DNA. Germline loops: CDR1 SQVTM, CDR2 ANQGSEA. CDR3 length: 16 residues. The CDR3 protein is CSVDGMGDTSTDTQYF.

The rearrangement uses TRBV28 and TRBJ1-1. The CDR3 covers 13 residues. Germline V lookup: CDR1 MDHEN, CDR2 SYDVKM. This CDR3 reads CASSFLYGTEAFF.

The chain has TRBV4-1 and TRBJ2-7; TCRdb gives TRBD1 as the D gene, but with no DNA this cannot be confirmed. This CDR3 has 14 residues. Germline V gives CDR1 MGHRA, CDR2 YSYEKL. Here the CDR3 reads CASSQDGLRDEQYF.

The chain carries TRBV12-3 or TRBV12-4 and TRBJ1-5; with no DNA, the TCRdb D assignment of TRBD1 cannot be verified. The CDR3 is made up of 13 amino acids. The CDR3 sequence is CASRTGEDQPQHF.

The CDR3 here is CATSRGDRDLNGYTF. V and J are TRBV15 and TRBJ1-2; TCRdb reports TRBD1, a call that lacks DNA to check it against. Germline V gives CDR1 LNHNV, CDR2 YYDKDF (reference sequence). The CDR3 consists of 15 residues. The full variable domain, with the rest looked up from reference TRBV15 and TRBJ1-2, is DAMVIQNPRYQVTQFGKPVTLSCSQTLNHNVMYWYQQKSSQAPKLLFHYYDKDFNNEADTPDNFQSRRPNTSFCFLDIRSPGLGDTAMYLCATSRGDRDLNGYTFGSGTRLTVV.

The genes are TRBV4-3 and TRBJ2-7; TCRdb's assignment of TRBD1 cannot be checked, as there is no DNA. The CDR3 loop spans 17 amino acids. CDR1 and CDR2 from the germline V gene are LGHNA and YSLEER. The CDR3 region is CASSQGPGRNPSYEQYF.